The sequence of this T cell receptor (beta chain) was determined in a study of blood T cell repertoires in COVID-19. Study as a whole: Samples came from the United States, Italy and Spain, spanning acute and convalescent COVID-19. Nucleic acid was either cDNA or gDNA, and it came from T cells, B-cell-depleted T cells, or PBMCs.

V dropped 2 bases and J dropped 3 bases, with 10 bases sitting between them. CDR3 length equals 14 residues. Germline values: CDR1 WNHNN, CDR2 SYGVQD (reference sequence). The Seattle site enrolled patients during active infection and followed them longitudinally. Study processing details: Amplification with reference gene primers provided the estimates of nucleated cell counts. The assay was immunoSEQ multiplex PCR, and TCRdb's table has in-frame clones only and misses some. For V, J and clone size, that table is used; D and trimming come from the DNA. The sample consists of 150,000 to 200,000 clones, approximately 88% of them appearing once.

V is TRBV10-1 and J is TRBJ1-2; tentative D call: TRBD1 (6 bases). Input material: peripheral blood. The TCR sequence derives from a woman between 40 and 55 years old with COVID-19, enrolled during active disease. The CDR3 is CASSEANRDYGYTF. The CDR3 DNA reads TGCGCCAGCAGTGAGGCAAACAGGGACTATGGCTACACCTTC.